This T cell receptor beta chain was captured by sequencing in a study of blood T cell repertoires in COVID-19. The wider study: There were acute and convalescent COVID-19 samples, and they came from the United States, Italy and Spain. Nucleic acid was either cDNA or gDNA, and it came from T cells, B-cell-depleted T cells, or PBMCs.

Recruited during active infection, patients (from Seattle) were subsequently followed longitudinally. As originally analysed: Reference gene primer amplification gave nucleated cell count estimates. Method: immunoSEQ multiplex PCR; TCRdb's copy keeps in-frame clones and lacks some. The D gene and trimming were derived from the DNA, and the V and J assignments and clone size from that table. The sample lists roughly 230,000 clones, 84% occurring once. The V and J ends lost 5 bases and 1 base, in that order; junction bases with no gene match: 9. CDR1 and CDR2 (germline): SGDLS, YYNGEE. This CDR3 is built from 15 residues.

The sample consisted of peripheral blood. The source is a woman older than 75 with COVID-19, enrolled during active disease. The chain is built from TRBV9 and TRBJ2-7; TRBD2 agrees at 7 bases. The chain's CDR3 is CASSVWGGASYEQYF. The CDR3 DNA sequence: TGTGCCAGCAGTGTCTGGGGAGGGGCATCCTACGAGCAGTACTTC.